This T cell receptor beta chain was documented in a study of response to subunit inactivated influenza vaccine. The ends were cut back, 0 bases at V and 4 bases at J, with 10 bases in the middle. Germline assignment: CDR1 LNHNV and CDR2 YYDKDF (reference sequence). This CDR3 comprises 15 residues. One entry per CDR3 protein results from TCRdb running MiXCR on the RT-PCR reads. The sample consists of about 780,000 distinct CDR3 sequences, around a sixth of them appearing once. The sample consisted of PBMCs from blood, taken 5 days after vaccination. This rearrangement joins TRBV15 to TRBJ1-5; the D gene is possibly TRBD1 (6 bases). The sequence was obtained from a man between 45 and 60 years old who received an inactivated influenza vaccine. CDR3: CATSRDAQGNQPQHF. The CDR3 nucleotides read TGTGCCACCAGCAGAGATGCGCAGGGGAATCAGCCCCAGCATTTT. Full variable domain (remainder filled in from reference TRBV15 and TRBJ1-5): DAMVIQNPRYQVTQFGKPVTLSCSQTLNHNVMYWYQQKSSQAPKLLFHYYDKDFNNEADTPDNFQSRRPNTSFCFLDIRSPGLGDTAMYLCATSRDAQGNQPQHFGDGTRLSIL.